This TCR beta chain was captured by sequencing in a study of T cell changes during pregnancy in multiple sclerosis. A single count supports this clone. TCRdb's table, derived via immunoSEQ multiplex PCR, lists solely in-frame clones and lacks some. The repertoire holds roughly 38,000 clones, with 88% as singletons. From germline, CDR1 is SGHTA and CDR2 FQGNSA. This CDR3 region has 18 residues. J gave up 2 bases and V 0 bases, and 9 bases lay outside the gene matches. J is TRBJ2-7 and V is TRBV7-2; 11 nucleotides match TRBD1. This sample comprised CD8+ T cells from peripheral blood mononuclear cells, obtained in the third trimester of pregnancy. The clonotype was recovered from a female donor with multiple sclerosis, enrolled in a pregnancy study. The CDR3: CASSLAGQGARLPYEQYF. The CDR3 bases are TGTGCCAGCAGCTTAGCCGGACAGGGGGCGCGGTTACCCTACGAGCAGTACTTC.